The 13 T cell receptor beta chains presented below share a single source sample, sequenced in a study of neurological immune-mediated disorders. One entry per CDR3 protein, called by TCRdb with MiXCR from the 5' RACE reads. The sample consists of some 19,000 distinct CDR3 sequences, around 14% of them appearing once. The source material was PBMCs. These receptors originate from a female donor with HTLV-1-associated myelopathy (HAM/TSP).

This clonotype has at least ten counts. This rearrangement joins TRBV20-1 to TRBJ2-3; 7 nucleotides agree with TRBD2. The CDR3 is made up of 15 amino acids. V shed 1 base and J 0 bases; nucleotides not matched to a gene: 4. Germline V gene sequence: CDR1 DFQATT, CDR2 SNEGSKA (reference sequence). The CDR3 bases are TGCAGTGCTAGAGTGAGCGGGACTAGCACAGATACGCAGTATTTT. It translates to CSARVSGTSTDTQYF.

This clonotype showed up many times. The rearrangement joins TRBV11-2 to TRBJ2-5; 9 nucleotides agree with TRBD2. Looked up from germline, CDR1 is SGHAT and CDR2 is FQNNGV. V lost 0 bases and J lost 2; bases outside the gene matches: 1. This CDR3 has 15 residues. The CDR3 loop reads CASSLEGLAQETQYF. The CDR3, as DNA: TGTGCCAGCAGCTTAGAGGGACTAGCACAAGAGACCCAGTACTTC. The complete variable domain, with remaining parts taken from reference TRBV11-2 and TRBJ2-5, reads EAGVAQSPRYKIIEKRQSVAFWCNPISGHATLYWYQQILGQGPKLLIQFQNNGVVDDSQLPKDRFSAERLKGVDSTLKIQPAKLEDSAVYLCASSLEGLAQETQYFGPGTRLLVL.

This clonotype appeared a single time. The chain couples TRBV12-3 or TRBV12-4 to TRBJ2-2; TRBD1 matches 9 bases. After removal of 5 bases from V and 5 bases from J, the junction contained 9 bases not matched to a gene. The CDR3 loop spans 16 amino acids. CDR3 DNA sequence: TGTGCCAGCAGTACTTATTCAGGGACAGGGACCGGGGAGCTGTTTTTT. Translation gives CASSTYSGTGTGELFF.

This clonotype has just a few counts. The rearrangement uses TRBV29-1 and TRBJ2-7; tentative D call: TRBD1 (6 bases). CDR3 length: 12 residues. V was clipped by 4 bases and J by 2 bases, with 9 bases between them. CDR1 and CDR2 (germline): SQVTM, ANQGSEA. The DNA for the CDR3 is TGCAGCGTTGCCCGGACAGCCTACGAGCAGTACTTC. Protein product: CSVARTAYEQYF.

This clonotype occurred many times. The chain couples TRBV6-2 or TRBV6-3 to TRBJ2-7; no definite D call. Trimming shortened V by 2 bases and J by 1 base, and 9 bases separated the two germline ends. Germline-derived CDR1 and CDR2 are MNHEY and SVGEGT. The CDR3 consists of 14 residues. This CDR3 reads CASSYRPDSYEQYF. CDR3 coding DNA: TGTGCCAGCAGTTACCGCCCCGATTCCTACGAGCAGTACTTC.

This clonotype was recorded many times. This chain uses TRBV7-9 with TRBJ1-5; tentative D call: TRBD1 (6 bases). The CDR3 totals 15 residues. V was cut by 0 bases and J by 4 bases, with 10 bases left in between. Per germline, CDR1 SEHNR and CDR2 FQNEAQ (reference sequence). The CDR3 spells CASSLAQGPNQPQHF. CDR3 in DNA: TGTGCCAGCAGCTTAGCGCAGGGGCCGAATCAGCCCCAGCATTTT.

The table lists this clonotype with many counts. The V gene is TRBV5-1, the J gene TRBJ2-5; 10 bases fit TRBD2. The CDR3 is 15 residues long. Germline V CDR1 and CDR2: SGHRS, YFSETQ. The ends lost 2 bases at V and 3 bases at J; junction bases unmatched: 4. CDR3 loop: CASSFLAGEEETQYF. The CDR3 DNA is TGCGCCAGCAGCTTTCTAGCGGGGGAGGAAGAGACCCAGTACTTC. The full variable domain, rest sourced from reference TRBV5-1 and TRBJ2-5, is KAGVTQTPRYLIKTRGQQVTLSCSPISGHRSVSWYQQTPGQGLQFLFEYFSETQRNKGNFPGRFSGRQFSNSRSEMNVSTLELGDSALYLCASSFLAGEEETQYFGPGTRLLVL.

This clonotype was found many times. The CDR3 spells CASSYSENPYEQYF. The CDR3 DNA reads as TGTGCCAGCAGTTACTCTGAAAATCCCTACGAGCAGTACTTC. The chain couples TRBV6-6 to TRBJ2-7; D is undetermined. This CDR3 spans 14 amino acids. Germline CDR1 is MNHNY and CDR2 is SVGAGI (reference sequence). V gave up 0 bases and J gave up 2 bases, with 8 bases separating them.

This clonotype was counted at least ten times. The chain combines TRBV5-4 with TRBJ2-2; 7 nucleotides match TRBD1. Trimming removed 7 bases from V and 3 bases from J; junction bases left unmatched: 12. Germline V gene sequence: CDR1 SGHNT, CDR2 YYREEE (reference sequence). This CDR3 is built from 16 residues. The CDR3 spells CASGPRDSEYTGELFF. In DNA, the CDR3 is TGTGCCAGCGGCCCCCGGGACAGCGAGTACACCGGGGAGCTGTTTTTT.

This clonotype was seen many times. The CDR3 nucleotides read TGTGCCAGCAGTGAGGCGATGAGGGAGGAAGCTTTCTTT. Protein: CASSEAMREEAFF. V gene TRBV6-1 combines with J gene TRBJ1-1; no reliable D call. The CDR3 contains 13 residues. V was trimmed by 3 bases and J by 8 bases, leaving 13 bases between them. Germline CDR1 MNHNS, CDR2 SASEGT.

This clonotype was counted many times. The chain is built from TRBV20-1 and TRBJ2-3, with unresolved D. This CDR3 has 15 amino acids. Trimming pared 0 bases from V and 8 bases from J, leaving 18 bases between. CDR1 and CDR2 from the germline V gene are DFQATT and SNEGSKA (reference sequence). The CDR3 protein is CSARDRGTPPLTQYF. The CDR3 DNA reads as TGCAGTGCTAGAGATCGAGGTACACCTCCCCTTACGCAGTATTTT.

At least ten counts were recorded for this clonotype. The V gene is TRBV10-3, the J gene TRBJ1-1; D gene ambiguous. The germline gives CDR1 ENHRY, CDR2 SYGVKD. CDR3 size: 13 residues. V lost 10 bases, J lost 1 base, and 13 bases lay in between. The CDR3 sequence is CATTKPGNTEAFF. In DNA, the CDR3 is TGTGCCACAACGAAGCCTGGGAACACTGAAGCTTTCTTT.

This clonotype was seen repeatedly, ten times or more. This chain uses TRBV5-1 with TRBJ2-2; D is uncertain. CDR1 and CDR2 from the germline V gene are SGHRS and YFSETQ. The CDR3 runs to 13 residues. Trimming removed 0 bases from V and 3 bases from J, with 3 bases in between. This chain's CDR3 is CASSLGDTGELFF. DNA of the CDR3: TGCGCCAGCAGCTTGGGGGACACCGGGGAGCTGTTTTTT.